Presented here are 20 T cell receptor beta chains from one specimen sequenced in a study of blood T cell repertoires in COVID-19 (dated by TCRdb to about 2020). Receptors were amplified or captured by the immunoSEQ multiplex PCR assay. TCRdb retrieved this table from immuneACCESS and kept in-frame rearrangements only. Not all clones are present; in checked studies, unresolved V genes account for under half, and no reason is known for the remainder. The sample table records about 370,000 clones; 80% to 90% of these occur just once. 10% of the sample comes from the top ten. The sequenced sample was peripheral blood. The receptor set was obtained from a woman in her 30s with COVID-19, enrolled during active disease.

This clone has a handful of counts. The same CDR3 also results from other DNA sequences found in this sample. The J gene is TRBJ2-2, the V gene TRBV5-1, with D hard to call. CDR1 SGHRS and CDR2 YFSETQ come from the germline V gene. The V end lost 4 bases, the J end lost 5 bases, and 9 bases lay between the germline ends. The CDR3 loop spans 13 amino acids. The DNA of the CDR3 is TGCGCCAGCAGCGTAACAGTGACCGGGGAGCTGTTTTTT. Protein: CASSVTVTGELFF.

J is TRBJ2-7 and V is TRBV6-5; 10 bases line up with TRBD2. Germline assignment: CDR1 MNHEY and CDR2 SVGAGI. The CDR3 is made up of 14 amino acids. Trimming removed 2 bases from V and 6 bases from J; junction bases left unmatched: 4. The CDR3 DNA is TGTGCCAGCAGTTACCAGCGGGAGGGCCCCGAGCAGTACTTC. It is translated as CASSYQREGPEQYF.

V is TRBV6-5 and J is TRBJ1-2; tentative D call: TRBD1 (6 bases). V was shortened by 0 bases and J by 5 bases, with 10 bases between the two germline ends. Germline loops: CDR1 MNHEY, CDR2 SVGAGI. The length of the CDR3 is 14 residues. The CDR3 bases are TGTGCCAGCAGTTACTCGGACAGTTGGTATGGCTACACCTTC. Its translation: CASSYSDSWYGYTF.

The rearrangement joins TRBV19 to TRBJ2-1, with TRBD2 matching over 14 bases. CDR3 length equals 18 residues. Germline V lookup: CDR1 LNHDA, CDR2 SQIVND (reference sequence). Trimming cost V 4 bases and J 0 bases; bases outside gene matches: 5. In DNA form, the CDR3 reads TGTGCCAGTAGTACACGGACTAGCGGGAGGTTCTCCTACAATGAGCAGTTCTTC. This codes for CASSTRTSGRFSYNEQFF.

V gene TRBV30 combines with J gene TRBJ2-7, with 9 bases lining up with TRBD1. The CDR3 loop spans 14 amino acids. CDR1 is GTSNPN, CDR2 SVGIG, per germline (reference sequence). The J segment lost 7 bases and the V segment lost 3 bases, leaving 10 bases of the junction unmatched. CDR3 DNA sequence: TGTGCCTGGAGCTTACAGGGGGCGCGATTAGAGCAGTACTTC. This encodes CAWSLQGARLEQYF.

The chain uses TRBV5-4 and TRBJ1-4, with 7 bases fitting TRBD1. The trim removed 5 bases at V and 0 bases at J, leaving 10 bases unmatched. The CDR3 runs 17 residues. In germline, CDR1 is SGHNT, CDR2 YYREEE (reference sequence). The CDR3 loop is CASSSGQHLATNEKLFF. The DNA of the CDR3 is TGTGCCAGCAGTTCGGGACAGCACCTTGCAACTAATGAAAAACTGTTTTTT.

The CDR3 DNA reads TGTGCCAGCAGCCGACGACTAGCGCGCAATGAGCAGTTCTTC. This codes for CASSRRLARNEQFF. The rearrangement links TRBV7-3 to TRBJ2-1; 8 nucleotides match TRBD2. The CDR3 has 14 amino acids. Germline trimming cut 5 bases from V and 6 bases from J; bases unmatched to any gene: 6. From germline, CDR1 is SGHTA and CDR2 FQGTGA.

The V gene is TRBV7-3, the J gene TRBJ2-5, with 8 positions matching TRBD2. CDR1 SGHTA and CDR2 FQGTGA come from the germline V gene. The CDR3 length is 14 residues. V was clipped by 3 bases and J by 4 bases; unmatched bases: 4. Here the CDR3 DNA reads TGTGCCAGCAGCTTGAGCGGGAGCGGAGAGACCCAGTACTTC. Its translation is CASSLSGSGETQYF. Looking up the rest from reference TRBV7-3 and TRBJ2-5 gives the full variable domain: GAGVSQTPSNKVTEKGKYVELRCDPISGHTALYWYRQSLGQGPEFLIYFQGTGAADDSGLPNDRFFAVRPEGSVSTLKIQRTERGDSAVYLCASSLSGSGETQYFGPGTRLLVL.

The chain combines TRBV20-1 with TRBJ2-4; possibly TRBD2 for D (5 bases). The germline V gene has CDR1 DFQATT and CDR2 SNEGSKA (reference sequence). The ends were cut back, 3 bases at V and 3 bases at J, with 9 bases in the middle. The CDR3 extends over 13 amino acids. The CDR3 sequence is CSASRRSKNIQYF. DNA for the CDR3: TGCAGTGCTAGTAGGAGGAGCAAAAACATTCAGTACTTC.

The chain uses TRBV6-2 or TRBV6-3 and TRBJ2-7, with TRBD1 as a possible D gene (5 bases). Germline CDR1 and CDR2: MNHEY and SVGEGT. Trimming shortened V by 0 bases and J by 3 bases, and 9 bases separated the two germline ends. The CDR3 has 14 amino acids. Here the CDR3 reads CASSYSRQFYEQYF. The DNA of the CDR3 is TGTGCCAGCAGTTACTCGAGACAGTTCTACGAGCAGTACTTC.

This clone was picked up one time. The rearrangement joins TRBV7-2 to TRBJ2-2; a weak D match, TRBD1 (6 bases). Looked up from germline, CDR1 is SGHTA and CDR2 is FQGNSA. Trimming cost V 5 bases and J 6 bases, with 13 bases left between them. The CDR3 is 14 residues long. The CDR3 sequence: CASSPQGSAGELFF. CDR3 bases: TGTGCCAGCAGCCCACAGGGTTCCGCCGGGGAGCTGTTTTTT.

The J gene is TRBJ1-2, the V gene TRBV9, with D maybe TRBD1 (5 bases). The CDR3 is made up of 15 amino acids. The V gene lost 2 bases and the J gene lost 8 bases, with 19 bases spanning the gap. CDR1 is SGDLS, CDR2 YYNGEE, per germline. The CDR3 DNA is TGTGCCAGCAGCGTGGGCGCAGGGCTCCCGATAGGCTACACCTTC. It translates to CASSVGAGLPIGYTF. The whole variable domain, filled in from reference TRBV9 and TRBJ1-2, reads DSGVTQTPKHLITATGQRVTLRCSPRSGDLSVYWYQQSLDQGLQFLIQYYNGEERAKGNILERFSAQQFPDLHSELNLSSLELGDSALYFCASSVGAGLPIGYTFGSGTRLTVV.

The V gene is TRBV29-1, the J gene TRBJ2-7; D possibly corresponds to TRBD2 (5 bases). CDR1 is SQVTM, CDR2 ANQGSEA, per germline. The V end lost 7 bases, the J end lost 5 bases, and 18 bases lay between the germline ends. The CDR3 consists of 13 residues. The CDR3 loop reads CSAWEPGNHEQYF. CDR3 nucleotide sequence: TGCAGCGCGTGGGAGCCGGGAAACCACGAGCAGTACTTC.

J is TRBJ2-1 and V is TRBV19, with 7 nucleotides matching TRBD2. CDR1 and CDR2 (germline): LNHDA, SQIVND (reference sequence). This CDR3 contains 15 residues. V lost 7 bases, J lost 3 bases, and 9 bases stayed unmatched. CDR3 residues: CASTFKLAGYNEQFF. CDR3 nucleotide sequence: TGTGCCAGTACCTTTAAGTTAGCGGGCTACAATGAGCAGTTCTTC.

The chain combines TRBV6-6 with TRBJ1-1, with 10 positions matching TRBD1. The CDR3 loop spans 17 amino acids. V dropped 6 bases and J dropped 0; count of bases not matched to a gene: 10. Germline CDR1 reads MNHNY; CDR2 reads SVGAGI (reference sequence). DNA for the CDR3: TGTGCCAGCAGGCGACAGGGGGCCCCTACCATGAACACTGAAGCTTTCTTT. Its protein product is CASRRQGAPTMNTEAFF.

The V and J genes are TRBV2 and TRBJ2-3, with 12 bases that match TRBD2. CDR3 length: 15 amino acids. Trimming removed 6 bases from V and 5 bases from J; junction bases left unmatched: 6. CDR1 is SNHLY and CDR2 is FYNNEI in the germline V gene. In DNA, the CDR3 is TGTGCCAGCAGGACTAGCGGGAGAGCGGGAGATACGCAGTATTTT. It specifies CASRTSGRAGDTQYF. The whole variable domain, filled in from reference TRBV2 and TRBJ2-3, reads EPEVTQTPSHQVTQMGQEVILRCVPISNHLYFYWYRQILGQKVEFLVSFYNNEISEKSEIFDDQFSVERPDGSNFTLKIRSTKLEDSAMYFCASRTSGRAGDTQYFGPGTRLTVL.

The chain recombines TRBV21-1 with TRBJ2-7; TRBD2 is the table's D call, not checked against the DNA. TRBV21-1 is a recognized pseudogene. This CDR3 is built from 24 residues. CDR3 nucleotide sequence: TGTGCCAGCAGCAAACGGCAATTACATTTTCCGGGACTAGCGGGAGATGCACCGACCTACGAGCAGTACTTC. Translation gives CASSKRQLHFPGLAGDAPTYEQYF.

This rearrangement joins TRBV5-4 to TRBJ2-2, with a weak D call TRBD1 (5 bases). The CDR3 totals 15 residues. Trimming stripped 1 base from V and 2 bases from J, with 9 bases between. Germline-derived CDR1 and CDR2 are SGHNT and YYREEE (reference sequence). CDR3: CASSLQGFNTGELFF. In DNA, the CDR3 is TGTGCCAGCAGCTTGCAGGGATTTAACACCGGGGAGCTGTTTTTT.

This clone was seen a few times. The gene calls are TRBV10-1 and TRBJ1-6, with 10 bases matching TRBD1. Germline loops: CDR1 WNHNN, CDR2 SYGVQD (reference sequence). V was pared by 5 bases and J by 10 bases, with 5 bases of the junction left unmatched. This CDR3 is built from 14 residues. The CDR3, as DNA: TGCGCCAGCAGTCGGGACAGGGGCGCATCACCCCTCCACTTT. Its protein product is CASSRDRGASPLHF.

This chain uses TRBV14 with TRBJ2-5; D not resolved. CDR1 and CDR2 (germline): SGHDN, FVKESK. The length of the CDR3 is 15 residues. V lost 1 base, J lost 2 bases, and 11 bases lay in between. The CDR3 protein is CASSQGSLQQETQYF. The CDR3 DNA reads TGTGCCAGCAGCCAAGGATCGCTACAGCAAGAGACCCAGTACTTC.